Following are 9 T cell receptor beta chains from one sample sequenced in a study of blood T cell repertoires in COVID-19. Generated by immunoSEQ multiplex PCR, the TCRdb table keeps only in-frame clones and is missing some. The data show fewer than 100,000 clones, around nine tenths seen once. The specimen was peripheral blood. The receptors originated from a woman of 80 years or more with acute or convalescent COVID-19.

Of note for this clone: One junction end disagrees with the germline gene, perhaps due to a read error. V usage is TRBV3-1 (or the pseudogene TRBV3-2) and J usage is TRBJ2-7, with 9 nucleotides matching TRBD2. The CDR3 length is 18 residues. CDR1 and CDR2 (germline): LGHDT, YNNKEL (reference sequence). CDR3 region: CASSQDWGLAGESSEQYF. Here the CDR3 DNA reads TGTGCCAGCAGCCAAGATTGGGGATTAGCGGGAGAGTCCTCCGAGCAGTACTTC.

V and J are TRBV4-2 and TRBJ2-2, with a weak D call TRBD2 (5 bases). This CDR3 is built from 16 residues. The V end lost 0 bases, the J end lost 1 base, and 9 bases lay between the germline ends. Germline CDR1 reads LGHNA; CDR2 reads YNFKEQ. This CDR3 reads CASSQEGAVNTGELFF. The CDR3 DNA reads as TGTGCCAGCAGCCAAGAGGGAGCGGTGAACACCGGGGAGCTGTTTTTT.

The chain combines TRBV6-5 with TRBJ2-3; D is unclear. This CDR3 has 16 residues. Between the trimmed V and J ends, which lost 0 bases and 4 bases, there was a span of 14 bases. Germline loops: CDR1 MNHEY, CDR2 SVGAGI. CDR3 region: CASSYSGAQLADTQYF. CDR3 nucleotide sequence: TGTGCCAGCAGTTACTCAGGAGCTCAATTGGCAGATACGCAGTATTTT.

The chain links TRBV19 to TRBJ2-7, with 12 bases lining up with TRBD2. Germline V gene data show CDR1 as LNHDA and CDR2 as SQIVND (reference sequence). The CDR3 contains 15 residues. V lost 0 bases to trimming and J lost 7 bases; unmatched junction nucleotides: 4. The CDR3 loop is CASSIDTSGGTEQYF. The CDR3 nucleotides read TGTGCCAGTAGTATAGATACTAGCGGGGGGACTGAGCAGTACTTC.

V gene TRBV28 combines with J gene TRBJ1-5; 8 nucleotides match TRBD1. The CDR3 runs 14 residues. Losses at the gene ends were 7 bases for V and 6 bases for J; bases not matched to a gene: 8. Germline lookup yields CDR1 MDHEN and CDR2 SYDVKM. In DNA, the CDR3 is TGTGCCAGCATACCCAGGGGGCGCGTTCAGCCCCAGCATTTT. Protein product: CASIPRGRVQPQHF.

The chain couples TRBV6-5 to TRBJ2-7, with 12 bases matching TRBD1. This CDR3 has 15 amino acids. After removal of 2 bases from V and 6 bases from J, the junction contained 5 bases not matched to a gene. Germline V CDR1 and CDR2: MNHEY, SVGAGI. The CDR3 nucleotides read TGTGCCAGCAGTTACGGGGACAGGGGGCTTTTCGAGCAGTACTTC. Its protein product is CASSYGDRGLFEQYF.

The chain couples TRBV9 to TRBJ1-5, with 9 bases fitting TRBD1. J gave up 4 bases and V 9 bases, and 20 bases lay outside the gene matches. In germline, CDR1 is SGDLS, CDR2 YYNGEE. The CDR3 is 18 amino acids. The CDR3: CATRTSVTGGAENQPQHF. CDR3 nucleotide sequence: TGTGCCACTAGAACAAGCGTAACAGGGGGCGCGGAGAATCAGCCCCAGCATTTT.

The chain recombines TRBV6-6 with TRBJ2-5; perhaps TRBD1 as D (5 bases). V lost 6 bases and J lost 2, with 10 bases in between. Looked up from germline, CDR1 is MNHNY and CDR2 is SVGAGI (reference sequence). This CDR3 comprises 13 residues. This chain's CDR3 is CASSRRQQETQYF. As DNA, the CDR3 is TGTGCCAGCAGCCGACGACAGCAAGAGACCCAGTACTTC.

The chain has TRBV29-1 and TRBJ2-3; a weak D match, TRBD2 (5 bases). This CDR3 comprises 15 residues. CDR1 and CDR2 from the germline V gene are SQVTM and ANQGSEA. V dropped 7 bases and J dropped 4 bases, with 21 bases sitting between them. The CDR3 DNA is TGCAGCGCCTGGCTTCGGGAAGGTTACGCAGATACGCAGTATTTT. Protein product: CSAWLREGYADTQYF.